The 32 T cell receptor beta chains given below trace back to one sample, sequenced in a study of read filtering for tumor transcriptome and immune sequencing. Molecular barcoded adaptors covering alpha/delta and beta/gamma chains were used on roughly 400 ng RNA. Each CDR3 protein gets one entry after TCRdb re-called the reads with MiXCR. The sample lists 100,000 to 150,000 distinct CDR3 sequences; approximately 13% were seen once. Sequencing used a population of CD138-negative cells sorted from bone marrow. The receptors stem from a donor aged 40 or over with multiple myeloma.

This clonotype was observed many times. The chain carries TRBV5-4 and TRBJ2-1; D is unclear. Germline loops: CDR1 SGHNT, CDR2 YYREEE (reference sequence). The V end lost 0 bases, the J end lost 0 bases, and 13 bases lay between the germline ends. The CDR3 is made up of 17 amino acids. The CDR3 DNA reads TGTGCCAGCAGCTTGGCTGCTCCACGGAGCTCCTACAATGAGCAGTTCTTC. It specifies CASSLAAPRSSYNEQFF.

This clonotype has ten or more counts. V usage is TRBV20-1 and J usage is TRBJ1-6; D gene ambiguous. Germline V gene data show CDR1 as DFQATT and CDR2 as SNEGSKA (reference sequence). V lost 6 bases to trimming and J lost 0 bases, with 15 bases between them. The CDR3 loop spans 16 amino acids. The CDR3 here is CSAQPAVGSYNSPLHF. CDR3 coding DNA: TGCAGTGCCCAACCGGCGGTCGGCTCCTATAATTCACCCCTCCACTTT.

This clonotype turned up a few times. This clone may be a read error of a much larger clone one base away. This sequence joins TRBV28 and TRBJ2-1; TRBD2 agrees at 14 bases. The germline V gene encodes CDR1 MDHEN and CDR2 SYDVKM. The CDR3 extends over 15 amino acids. CDR3 amino acids: CASRQGLAGDNGQFF. The CDR3 DNA is TGTGCCAGCAGACAGGGACTAGCGGGGGACAATGGGCAGTTCTTC.

This clonotype was counted many times. V is TRBV6-6 and J is TRBJ2-3, with 8 bases identical to TRBD2. Germline lookup yields CDR1 MNHNY and CDR2 SVGAGI (reference sequence). The CDR3 loop spans 12 amino acids. The V and J ends lost 6 bases and 4 bases, in that order; junction bases with no gene match: 0. CDR3 DNA: TGTGCCAGCAGAGCGGGGGCAGATACGCAGTATTTT. It encodes CASRAGADTQYF.

This clonotype was recorded many times. This chain links TRBV29-1 with TRBJ2-7; D not certain. There are 12 residues in the CDR3. Germline V gene data show CDR1 as SQVTM and CDR2 as ANQGSEA. V was clipped by 6 bases and J by 3 bases, with 12 bases between them. For the CDR3, the DNA is TGCAGCGTCCTTGTCCTAGGCTACGAGCAGTACTTC. Its protein product is CSVLVLGYEQYF.

This clonotype was observed at least ten times. The chain links TRBV5-1 to TRBJ2-5, with unresolved D. V was trimmed by 0 bases and J by 3 bases, leaving 3 bases between them. CDR1 and CDR2 from the germline V gene are SGHRS and YFSETQ. This CDR3 is 12 amino acids long. CDR3 DNA sequence: TGCGCCAGCAGCTTGGACGAAGAGACCCAGTACTTC. It specifies CASSLDEETQYF.

To note about this clonotype: A much larger clone differs from this one at a single base, so this may be a read error. This CDR3 is missing its conserved last phenylalanine or tryptophan, likely due to a read error. The gene calls are TRBV28 and TRBJ1-5; 9 nucleotides match TRBD1. The CDR3 is 19 amino acids. V lost 4 bases to trimming and J lost 0 bases; unmatched junction nucleotides: 13. The germline CDR1 and CDR2 sequences are MDHEN and SYDVKM. The CDR3 region is CASSYPRTGGAYSNQPQHC. In DNA, the CDR3 is TGTGCCAGCAGTTACCCGAGAACAGGGGGCGCCTATAGCAATCAGCCCCAGCATTGT.

This clonotype was seen repeatedly, ten times or more. J is TRBJ1-1 and V is TRBV10-3; no firm D call. The V gene's germline CDR1 is ENHRY and CDR2 SYGVKD. V was trimmed by 8 bases and J by 0 bases, leaving 10 bases between them. The CDR3 runs to 13 residues. CDR3 in amino acids: CAIRSGVNTEAFF. In nucleotides, the CDR3 is TGTGCCATCCGAAGCGGGGTGAACACTGAAGCTTTCTTT.

This clonotype was recorded a few times. The chain has TRBV12-3 or TRBV12-4 and TRBJ2-7; no clear D gene. The CDR3 sequence is 12 residues long. The V gene lost 3 bases and the J gene lost 2 bases, with 5 bases spanning the gap. The CDR3 DNA sequence: TGTGCCAGCAGTTTCACAACCTACGAGCAGTACTTC. Protein: CASSFTTYEQYF.

This clonotype has a count of ten or more. The chain has TRBV12-3 or TRBV12-4 and TRBJ2-1, with D unclear. V was cut by 3 bases and J by 10 bases, with 13 bases left in between. The CDR3 length is 13 residues. CDR3 amino acids: CASSFVQTSEQFF. CDR3 DNA: TGTGCCAGCAGTTTCGTCCAGACCAGCGAGCAGTTCTTC.

This clonotype was counted only a few times. The chain links TRBV29-1 to TRBJ2-1; 11 bases line up with TRBD1. Trimming cost V 6 bases and J 4 bases; bases outside gene matches: 8. CDR1 and CDR2 from the germline V gene are SQVTM and ANQGSEA. The CDR3 has 15 amino acids. CDR3 sequence reads: CSVPTGTGGYNEQFF. In DNA form, the CDR3 reads TGCAGCGTCCCTACCGGGACAGGGGGTTACAATGAGCAGTTCTTC.

This clonotype was seen at least ten times. The V gene is TRBV5-1, the J gene TRBJ2-1; 9 nucleotides align to TRBD2. From germline, CDR1 is SGHRS and CDR2 YFSETQ. The V and J ends lost 0 bases and 4 bases, in that order; junction bases with no gene match: 5. This CDR3 region has 16 residues. This chain's CDR3 is CASSLVAGGRYNEQFF. CDR3 nucleotide sequence: TGCGCCAGCAGCTTGGTGGCGGGAGGGCGTTACAATGAGCAGTTCTTC.

The sample holds many counts of this clonotype. The chain has TRBV6-5 and TRBJ1-2; TRBD1 matches at 8 bases. The CDR3 runs 12 residues. CDR1 is MNHEY and CDR2 is SVGAGI in the germline V gene. With V trimmed by 8 bases and J by 4 bases, 3 bases remained unmatched. DNA for the CDR3: TGTGCCAGCCGGGACAGGATCTATGGCTACACCTTC. It codes for CASRDRIYGYTF.

This clonotype was seen repeatedly, ten times or more. The V and J genes are TRBV29-1 and TRBJ2-1, with D perhaps TRBD2 (5 bases). Germline CDR1 and CDR2: SQVTM and ANQGSEA. CDR3 length: 12 residues. The V end was cut by 8 bases, the J end by 10 bases, with 18 bases between. In nucleotides, the CDR3 is TGCAGCACGGAGGACCCGAATTCGGAGCAGTTCTTC. Residues: CSTEDPNSEQFF.

This clonotype was seen ten or more times. The chain carries TRBV28 and TRBJ2-5, with TRBD2 as a possible D gene (5 bases). The ends were cut back, 6 bases at V and 2 bases at J, with 10 bases in the middle. From germline, CDR1 is MDHEN and CDR2 SYDVKM. The CDR3 consists of 13 residues. For the CDR3, the DNA is TGTGCCAGCAGGGTTTGGGAGCAAGAGACCCAGTACTTC. This sequence encodes CASRVWEQETQYF.

This clonotype has a count of ten or more. V usage is TRBV4-2 and J usage is TRBJ2-1, with TRBD1 identical over 9 bases. V lost 4 bases, J lost 8 bases, and 9 bases stayed unmatched. In germline, CDR1 is LGHNA, CDR2 YNFKEQ. This CDR3 has 15 residues. In nucleotides, the CDR3 is TGTGCCAGCAGCCCCACGGGACAGGGATACGATGAGCAGTTCTTC. Protein sequence: CASSPTGQGYDEQFF.

This clonotype was recorded many times. The rearrangement links TRBV20-1 to TRBJ2-1, with a tentative D call TRBD2 (5 bases). This CDR3 spans 15 amino acids. Trimming shortened V by 0 bases and J by 3 bases, and 12 bases separated the two germline ends. Per the germline V gene, CDR1 is DFQATT and CDR2 is SNEGSKA (reference sequence). The CDR3 here is CSARDNREVYNEQFF. CDR3 sequence (DNA): TGCAGTGCTAGAGACAACCGGGAAGTCTACAATGAGCAGTTCTTC.

Comments on this clonotype: A read error may be the cause here, since a much bigger clone is one base away. The rearrangement uses TRBV11-2 and TRBJ2-2; TRBD2 is a possible D gene (5 bases). The length of the CDR3 is 15 residues. Germline V gene sequence: CDR1 SGHAT, CDR2 FQNNGV. The CDR3 is CASSFQTTNTGEPFF. The CDR3 DNA is TGTGCCAGCAGCTTTCAGACAACGAACACCGGGGAGCCGTTTTTT.

The chain joins TRBV7-2 to TRBJ2-7, with TRBD2 matching over 12 bases. Germline trimming cut 1 base from V and 9 bases from J; bases unmatched to any gene: 4. The CDR3 has 14 amino acids. The germline V gene has CDR1 SGHTA and CDR2 FQGNSA. This chain's CDR3 is CASSLGLAGEVQYF. The CDR3 DNA follows: TGTGCCAGCAGCTTAGGACTAGCGGGAGAGGTGCAGTACTTC.

This clonotype was detected ten times or more. The chain employs TRBV4-2 and TRBJ2-1, with 8 bases matching TRBD2. Per the germline V gene, CDR1 is LGHNA and CDR2 is YNFKEQ. The CDR3 sequence is 17 residues long. Trimming at V came to 1 base and at J to 0 bases, leaving 5 bases not matched to a gene. CDR3: CASSQGGSGDSYNEQFF. The CDR3 coding sequence is TGTGCCAGCAGCCAAGGGGGTAGCGGGGACTCCTACAATGAGCAGTTCTTC.

At least ten counts were recorded for this clonotype. The V gene is TRBV7-9, the J gene TRBJ1-1; D remains unclear. The V end was cut by 3 bases, the J end by 8 bases, with 16 bases between. Germline V gene sequence: CDR1 SEHNR, CDR2 FQNEAQ (reference sequence). The CDR3 has 14 amino acids. The CDR3 protein is CASSFTSADDEAFF. DNA of the CDR3: TGTGCCAGCAGCTTCACATCGGCAGACGACGAAGCTTTCTTT.

In this sample, this clonotype turned up many times. The chain links TRBV7-3 to TRBJ2-1, with 11 bases matching TRBD2. Germline CDR1 is SGHTA and CDR2 is FQGTGA. V shed 8 bases, J shed 5 bases, and the junction held 5 bases outside the gene matches. The CDR3 sequence is 14 residues long. CDR3 in DNA: TGTGCCAGCGCCAGACTAGCGGGGAACAATGAGCAGTTCTTC. Translated: CASARLAGNNEQFF.

This clonotype has ten or more counts. The rearrangement links TRBV5-4 to TRBJ2-1, with 11 nucleotides matching TRBD1. This CDR3 has 20 residues. With 0 bases clipped from V and 2 bases from J, the junction kept 13 bases outside the gene matches. Per the germline V gene, CDR1 is SGHNT and CDR2 is YYREEE (reference sequence). CDR3 nucleotides: TGTGCCAGCAGCTTGGCCCTATTCTCCGGGACAGGGGGTCCCTACAATGAGCAGTTCTTC. As protein: CASSLALFSGTGGPYNEQFF. Complete variable domain (other parts from reference TRBV5-4 and TRBJ2-1): ETGVTQSPTHLIKTRGQQVTLRCSSQSGHNTVSWYQQALGQGPQFIFQYYREEENGRGNFPPRFSGLQFPNYSSELNVNALELDDSALYLCASSLALFSGTGGPYNEQFFGPGTRLTVL.

This clonotype appeared many times. The chain carries TRBV28 and TRBJ1-4; D gene unclear. The CDR3 length is 15 residues. Germline V gene lookup returns CDR1 MDHEN and CDR2 SYDVKM. V lost 0 bases and J 0 bases, leaving 5 bases between the germline ends. The CDR3 sequence: CASSLWSATNEKLFF. The CDR3 bases are TGTGCCAGCAGTTTATGGTCAGCAACTAATGAAAAACTGTTTTTT. Looking up the rest from reference TRBV28 and TRBJ1-4 gives the full variable domain: DVKVTQSSRYLVKRTGEKVFLECVQDMDHENMFWYRQDPGLGLRLIYFSYDVKMKEKGDIPEGYSVSREKKERFSLILESASTNQTSMYLCASSLWSATNEKLFFGSGTQLSVL.

This clonotype was seen ten or more times. The chain links TRBV7-9 to TRBJ1-5; D is perhaps TRBD1 (5 bases). The germline CDR1 and CDR2 sequences are SEHNR and FQNEAQ (reference sequence). The CDR3 is made up of 13 amino acids. Trimming pared 2 bases from V and 7 bases from J, leaving 9 bases between. The CDR3 DNA is TGTGCCAGCAGCTTATTTCAGGGACAGCCCCAGCATTTT. It specifies CASSLFQGQPQHF.

To note about this clonotype: Possible read error: a much larger clone is one base away. This chain uses TRBV9 with TRBJ2-5; a weak D match, TRBD1 (6 bases). The ends were cut back, 0 bases at V and 7 bases at J, with 13 bases in the middle. CDR3 length equals 14 residues. The germline V gene encodes CDR1 SGDLS and CDR2 YYNGEE. CDR3 sequence (DNA): TGTGCCAGCAGCGTAGCCATCGAAGGGGGGACCCAGTACTTC. This sequence encodes CASSVAIEGGTQYF.

Concerning this clonotype itself: Germline is not matched at one junction end, which may reflect a read error. This chain connects TRBV12-3 or TRBV12-4 to TRBJ1-1, with D perhaps matching TRBD1 (5 bases). CDR3 length equals 14 residues. Here the CDR3 DNA reads TGTGCCAGCAGTCTGGGACCCATCCCCACTGAAGTTTTCTTT. Encoded protein: CASSLGPIPTEVFF.

In its sample, this clonotype was seen many times. The V call is TRBV3-1, the J call TRBJ2-5, with 8 nucleotides matching TRBD2. This CDR3 contains 16 residues. Germline V CDR1 and CDR2: LGHDT, YNNKEL (reference sequence). V gave up 0 bases and J gave up 5 bases; unmatched junction bases: 8. The chain's CDR3 is CASSQDMSGGWETQYF. The CDR3 DNA reads as TGTGCCAGCAGCCAAGATATGAGCGGGGGCTGGGAGACCCAGTACTTC.

This clonotype was detected many times. This sequence joins TRBV5-6 and TRBJ2-7, with D uncertain. This CDR3 contains 11 residues. Germline CDR1 and CDR2: SGHDT and YYEEEE. V dropped 2 bases and J dropped 7 bases, with 7 bases sitting between them. Here the CDR3 DNA reads TGTGCCAGCAGCTTTAGCCGGGAGCAGTACTTC. It is translated as CASSFSREQYF.

The table lists this clonotype with a few counts. This rearrangement joins TRBV7-9 to TRBJ2-3; D not resolved. In germline, CDR1 is SEHNR, CDR2 FQNEAQ (reference sequence). The CDR3 covers 14 residues. The V gene lost 5 bases and the J gene lost 4 bases, with 13 bases spanning the gap. CDR3 in DNA: TGTGCCAGCAGCCCCGGCAGGCCCTCAGATACGCAGTATTTT. Its protein is CASSPGRPSDTQYF.

This clonotype was detected ten times or more. The genes are TRBV29-1 and TRBJ1-5; the match to TRBD1 covers 7 bases. This CDR3 contains 13 residues. V gave up 4 bases and J gave up 6 bases; unmatched junction bases: 6. Per the germline V gene, CDR1 is SQVTM and CDR2 is ANQGSEA. The CDR3 spells CSVGGGGGQPQHF. CDR3 sequence (DNA): TGCAGCGTTGGAGGGGGCGGAGGTCAGCCCCAGCATTTT.

This chain links TRBV28 with TRBJ2-4, with 7 bases identical to TRBD2. This CDR3 has 15 residues. Trimming took 3 bases from V and 3 from J; bases not matched to a gene: 5. From germline, CDR1 is MDHEN and CDR2 SYDVKM. CDR3 sequence (DNA): TGTGCCAGCAGTTTGCAGGGAGGGGTCAAAAACATTCAGTACTTC. It translates to CASSLQGGVKNIQYF.